This entry lists 21 T cell receptor beta chains sequenced from one sample in a study of human T cells and chemical hapten exposure. Specified time point: patch test 1, 2 weeks after DPC sensitization. Regarding treatment: therapeutic diphenylcyclopropenone sensitization with weekly scalp DPC. TCRdb ran MiXCR on the RACE reads and lists one entry per CDR3 protein. The table records roughly 200,000 distinct CDR3 sequences, approximately 20% of them present only once. The material was whole blood, obtained in connection with sensitization to the hapten diphenylcyclopropenone (DPC). The receptors shown here come from a woman in her fifties or sixties with alopecia areata. Some clones in this sample may be carry-over from other donors' samples.

This clonotype was seen only a few times. CDR3 coding DNA: TGTGCCAGCAGCCAAGATCCCCGGAGCACTGAAGCTTTCTTT. Residues: CASSQDPRSTEAFF. The J gene is TRBJ1-1, the V gene TRBV3-1, with no clear D. Germline V CDR1 and CDR2: LGHDT, YNNKEL (reference sequence). CDR3 length equals 14 residues. V dropped 0 bases and J dropped 4 bases, with 9 bases sitting between them.

The table lists this clonotype with a few counts. The chain has TRBV3-1 and TRBJ2-2; D could derive from TRBD1 or TRBD2 (5 bases each). Germline CDR1 reads LGHDT; CDR2 reads YNNKEL (reference sequence). Trimming took off 9 bases at V and 4 bases at J, with 15 bases between the two ends. The CDR3 is 14 amino acids. The CDR3 sequence is CASRGRQGTGELFF. The CDR3 DNA sequence: TGTGCCAGTCGGGGCCGCCAAGGCACCGGGGAGCTGTTTTTT.

This clonotype occurred a few times. The chain combines TRBV15 with TRBJ2-2, with D hard to call. V was cut by 5 bases and J by 7 bases, with 8 bases left in between. Germline CDR1 is LNHNV and CDR2 is YYDKDF (reference sequence). The CDR3 length is 12 residues. CDR3 amino acids: CATSLEVGELFF. In DNA, the CDR3 is TGTGCCACCAGCCTGGAAGTCGGGGAGCTGTTTTTT.

There are a few counts of this clonotype. This chain connects TRBV9 to TRBJ2-1; 7 nucleotides align to TRBD1. The CDR3 runs to 15 residues. Germline lookup yields CDR1 SGDLS and CDR2 YYNGEE. The trim removed 4 bases at V and 0 bases at J, leaving 4 bases unmatched. This chain's CDR3 is CASSPDRVSYNEQFF. CDR3 in DNA: TGTGCCAGCAGCCCCGACAGGGTCTCCTACAATGAGCAGTTCTTC.

This clonotype was seen more than once but under ten times. The chain couples TRBV10-3 to TRBJ1-2; D is ambiguous. The germline CDR1 and CDR2 sequences are ENHRY and SYGVKD. The CDR3 is made up of 13 amino acids. Trimming took off 3 bases at V and 8 bases at J, with 13 bases between the two ends. CDR3 loop: CAISEFGHTGYTF. DNA for the CDR3: TGTGCCATCAGTGAATTTGGGCACACGGGCTACACCTTC.

In its sample, this clonotype was seen many times. The rearrangement joins TRBV7-6 to TRBJ1-3; no definite D call. This CDR3 has 14 residues. Trimming stripped 4 bases from V and 4 bases from J, with 11 bases between. In germline, CDR1 is SGHVS, CDR2 FNYEAQ. The CDR3 DNA sequence: TGTGCCAGCAGCTCCCCTTCGACAGGAAACACCATATATTTT. Encoded protein: CASSSPSTGNTIYF.

This clonotype was recorded a few times. This chain connects TRBV20-1 to TRBJ2-1; 11 nucleotides align to TRBD2. Germline V gives CDR1 DFQATT, CDR2 SNEGSKA (reference sequence). The ends lost 3 bases at V and 0 bases at J; junction bases unmatched: 7. The CDR3 spans 17 residues. CDR3 loop: CSASPGLAVNSYNEQFF. CDR3 coding DNA: TGCAGTGCTAGTCCGGGACTAGCGGTCAACTCCTACAATGAGCAGTTCTTC.

This clonotype was detected a few times. The chain recombines TRBV3-1 with TRBJ2-1; no clear D gene. Germline V gene lookup returns CDR1 LGHDT and CDR2 YNNKEL (reference sequence). This CDR3 contains 12 residues. V lost 2 bases and J lost 8, with 7 bases in between. The CDR3 DNA sequence: TGTGCCAGCAGCCAAAGAAAATATGAGCAGTTCTTC. Residues: CASSQRKYEQFF.

This clonotype has at least ten counts. This rearrangement joins TRBV20-1 to TRBJ1-5, with 10 bases that match TRBD1. Germline V lookup: CDR1 DFQATT, CDR2 SNEGSKA (reference sequence). The V segment lost 6 bases and the J segment 2 bases; nucleotides outside the gene matches: 4. The CDR3 contains 14 residues. As DNA, the CDR3 is TGCAGTGCGCCCGGGACAGGGGGCAATCAGCCCCAGCATTTT. This sequence encodes CSAPGTGGNQPQHF.

The rearrangement joins TRBV20-1 to TRBJ1-2, with 11 bases identical to TRBD1. The CDR3 contains 13 residues. V was clipped by 7 bases and J by 5 bases; unmatched bases: 6. Germline V CDR1 and CDR2: DFQATT, SNEGSKA (reference sequence). CDR3 loop: CSVRTGGAYGYTF. For the CDR3, the DNA is TGCAGTGTTCGGACAGGGGGCGCGTATGGCTACACCTTC.

The chain employs TRBV19 and TRBJ1-5; 10 nucleotides align to TRBD1. This CDR3 is built from 16 residues. The germline CDR1 and CDR2 sequences are LNHDA and SQIVND (reference sequence). With 6 bases clipped from V and 6 bases from J, the junction kept 11 bases outside the gene matches. The CDR3 DNA reads as TGTGCCAGTAGCCTCACGGGACAGGGGAGAGCTCAGCCCCAGCATTTT. Translated, it gives CASSLTGQGRAQPQHF.

The sample holds a few counts of this clonotype. The rearrangement uses TRBV20-1 and TRBJ2-1; D perhaps matches TRBD2 (6 bases). The CDR3 length is 18 residues. The V and J ends lost 1 base and 2 bases respectively, with 21 bases between them. Germline V gene lookup returns CDR1 DFQATT and CDR2 SNEGSKA (reference sequence). CDR3 sequence (DNA): TGCAGTGCTAGAGGCATTCGAGCGGGCATATTAACCTACAATGAGCAGTTCTTC. It is translated as CSARGIRAGILTYNEQFF.

The chain recombines TRBV12-3 or TRBV12-4 with TRBJ1-6; the D gene is possibly TRBD1 (5 bases). There are 14 residues in the CDR3. The ends were cut back, 3 bases at V and 9 bases at J, with 12 bases in the middle. This CDR3 reads CASSLGGNISPLHF. DNA for the CDR3: TGTGCCAGCAGTTTGGGGGGGAACATTTCACCCCTCCACTTT.

The chain is built from TRBV5-1 and TRBJ2-1; unclear D gene. The CDR3 consists of 15 residues. Germline-derived CDR1 and CDR2 are SGHRS and YFSETQ. V gave up 1 base and J gave up 0 bases, with 8 bases separating them. The DNA for the CDR3 is TGCGCCAGCAGCTTGTTGGCGAGCTCCTACAATGAGCAGTTCTTC. Its translation is CASSLLASSYNEQFF.

The V gene is TRBV7-8, the J gene TRBJ1-1; D is unresolved. This CDR3 contains 14 residues. The germline gives CDR1 SGHVS, CDR2 FQNEAQ. Between the trimmed V and J ends, which lost 5 bases and 4 bases, there was a span of 14 bases. CDR3 bases: TGTGCCAGCAGCCCGCCTGGAGGCGGCACTGAAGCTTTCTTT. The encoded protein is CASSPPGGGTEAFF.

V gene TRBV7-9 combines with J gene TRBJ1-1; weak D call: TRBD1 (6 bases). Per the germline V gene, CDR1 is SEHNR and CDR2 is FQNEAQ (reference sequence). The CDR3 length is 14 residues. V was cut by 5 bases and J by 4 bases, with 14 bases left in between. This CDR3 reads CASSARGFGTEAFF. For the CDR3, the DNA is TGTGCCAGCAGCGCCAGGGGTTTCGGCACTGAAGCTTTCTTT.

The chain joins TRBV20-1 to TRBJ2-3, with TRBD2 identical over 14 bases. Germline-derived CDR1 and CDR2 are DFQATT and SNEGSKA (reference sequence). The V gene end was trimmed by 3 bases and the J gene end by 6 bases; junction bases not matched to a gene: 8. There are 16 residues in the CDR3. CDR3: CSASPRLAGGPDTQYF. The CDR3 DNA reads TGCAGTGCTAGTCCCCGACTAGCGGGAGGGCCGGATACGCAGTATTTT.

The rearrangement uses TRBV20-1 and TRBJ2-7, with D maybe TRBD2 (6 bases). The CDR3 loop spans 14 amino acids. V lost 1 base to trimming and J lost 3 bases, with 13 bases between them. Germline CDR1 and CDR2: DFQATT and SNEGSKA (reference sequence). Here the CDR3 DNA reads TGCAGTGCTAGAGGATCAGGGCGGGGCTACGAGCAGTACTTC. Translation: CSARGSGRGYEQYF.

V and J are TRBV4-1 and TRBJ2-7, with 9 nucleotides matching TRBD1. V dropped 0 bases and J dropped 6; count of bases not matched to a gene: 3. The CDR3 has 14 amino acids. Germline V CDR1 and CDR2: MGHRA, YSYEKL. In DNA form, the CDR3 reads TGCGCCAGCAGCCAAGAACAGGGGGCTGGCGAGCAGTACTTC. It translates to CASSQEQGAGEQYF.

With regard to this clonotype: The CDR3 end shows no conserved phenylalanine or tryptophan, and so a read error is likely. The chain couples TRBV30 to TRBJ1-4, with a possible D match to TRBD1 (5 bases). The V gene lost 4 bases and the J gene lost 8 bases, with 17 bases spanning the gap. The CDR3 spans 14 residues. Germline values: CDR1 GTSNPN, CDR2 SVGIG (reference sequence). CDR3 protein: CAWTRAGLWEKLFS. The CDR3 DNA is TGTGCCTGGACTCGGGCGGGGCTATGGGAAAAACTGTTTTCT.

This chain uses TRBV7-8 with TRBJ1-2; 9 bases line up with TRBD1. The CDR3 has 18 amino acids. CDR1 and CDR2 from the germline V gene are SGHVS and FQNEAQ. Losses at the gene ends were 5 bases for V and 7 bases for J; bases not matched to a gene: 20. CDR3 sequence reads: CASSPRLIRTGAVRGYTF. The DNA for the CDR3 is TGTGCCAGCAGCCCGCGACTAATTAGGACAGGGGCCGTGCGTGGCTACACCTTC.